The 8 T cell receptor beta chains given below trace back to one sample, sequenced in a study of T-cell reconstitution after alpha-beta-depleted transplantation in children. Unique molecular identifiers were incorporated into the prepared TCRbeta library. Using its own MiXCR run on the PCR reads, TCRdb lists one record per CDR3 protein. This repertoire shows about 460,000 distinct CDR3 sequences, about an eighth found once; its top ten account for approximately 15%. Material: PBMCs, mostly from graft donor cells, obtained 180 days after TCRalphabeta/CD19-depleted stem cell transplant. These receptors were collected from a female patient aged 2-15 years who had a stem cell transplant for aplastic anemia, so the T cells may come from the graft donor.

The chain is built from TRBV7-9 and TRBJ2-7; D is possibly TRBD2 (6 bases). Germline V gene sequence: CDR1 SEHNR, CDR2 FQNEAQ (reference sequence). The V end was cut by 5 bases, the J end by 2 bases, with 13 bases between. This CDR3 is built from 14 residues. CDR3 loop: CASSLKAGPYEQYF. Written as DNA, the CDR3 is TGTGCCAGCAGCCTCAAGGCGGGACCCTACGAGCAGTACTTC.

V is TRBV27 and J is TRBJ2-1; D perhaps matches TRBD1 (6 bases). The V gene lost 2 bases and the J gene lost 7 bases, with 21 bases spanning the gap. Germline assignment: CDR1 MNHEY and CDR2 SMNVEV (reference sequence). This CDR3 region has 17 residues. The CDR3 nucleotides read TGTGCCAGCAGTTTAAAAGAGGGAACAGGGAGATGGAATGAGCAGTTCTTC. It is translated as CASSLKEGTGRWNEQFF.

This clonotype showed up many times. V usage is TRBV11-2 and J usage is TRBJ2-2; D uncertain. V dropped 1 base and J dropped 8 bases, with 5 bases sitting between them. The germline V gene encodes CDR1 SGHAT and CDR2 FQNNGV. The CDR3 sequence is 12 residues long. The CDR3 nucleotides are TGTGCCAGCAGCTTAGTGGGTGGGGAGCTGTTTTTT. Its translation: CASSLVGGELFF.

CDR3 region: CASTSAWYQETQYF. CDR3 DNA: TGTGCCAGCACCTCAGCGTGGTACCAAGAGACCCAGTACTTC. The rearrangement links TRBV12-3 or TRBV12-4 to TRBJ2-5, with unresolved D. The V and J ends lost 7 bases and 0 bases respectively, with 12 bases between them. The CDR3 loop spans 14 amino acids.

The gene calls are TRBV9 and TRBJ2-7; 8 bases line up with TRBD1. From germline, CDR1 is SGDLS and CDR2 YYNGEE. The CDR3 covers 15 residues. J was trimmed by 5 bases and V by 3 bases; bases with no gene match: 10. In DNA form, the CDR3 reads TGTGCCAGCAGCGGGGAGAGGACAGGGAGGAACGAGCAGTACTTC. Its protein is CASSGERTGRNEQYF.

The chain employs TRBV15 and TRBJ2-1; TRBD2 matches 9 bases. The CDR3 is made up of 17 amino acids. Germline V CDR1 and CDR2: LNHNV, YYDKDF (reference sequence). The V segment lost 0 bases and the J segment 6 bases; nucleotides outside the gene matches: 9. CDR3 bases: TGTGCCACCAGCAGAGATCAAGGGACTAGCCCAACCAATGAGCAGTTCTTC. This encodes CATSRDQGTSPTNEQFF.

This clonotype was seen a few times. The chain links TRBV28 to TRBJ2-3, with TRBD2 identical over 16 bases. The V gene's germline CDR1 is MDHEN and CDR2 SYDVKM. The ends lost 3 bases at V and 9 bases at J; junction bases unmatched: 12. The CDR3 totals 18 residues. The CDR3 sequence is CASSFHGTSGRVVNTQYF. CDR3 DNA: TGTGCCAGCAGTTTCCACGGGACTAGCGGGAGGGTCGTGAACACGCAGTATTTT.

Details on this clonotype: One end of the junction varies from germline; a read error may be responsible. This chain joins TRBV7-2 and TRBJ2-1, with 7 bases lining up with TRBD2. CDR3 length: 16 amino acids. CDR1 and CDR2 from the germline V gene are SGHTA and FQGNSA. Written as DNA, the CDR3 is TGTGCCGGCAGCTTCCTAGGACTAAGCGGGATATCTGAGCAGTTCTTC. Its translation is CAGSFLGLSGISEQFF.